This T cell receptor beta chain originates from a study of blood T cell repertoires in COVID-19. On the study more broadly: COVID-19 samples from acute and convalescent phases originated in the United States, Italy and Spain. T cells, B-cell-depleted T cells, or PBMCs provided the cDNA or gDNA that served as material.

In the authors' workflow: Nucleated cell counts were estimated from reference gene primer amplification. Here immunoSEQ multiplex PCR was the method, and the copy in TCRdb shows in-frame clones only, minus some. V, J and clone size are taken as reported in that table, and D and trimming were inferred from the DNA itself. The sample holds under 150,000 clones, over 85% seen once. V gave up 2 bases and J gave up 7 bases, with 6 bases separating them. This CDR3 is 12 amino acids long. Germline V CDR1 and CDR2: SGHAT, FQDESV (reference sequence). The TCR was taken from a man over 45 with active COVID-19. Sequencing input: peripheral blood. The chain carries TRBV11-1 and TRBJ2-4; the D is unclear. The CDR3 bases are TGTGCCAGCAGCTTATACGGGAACATTCAGTACTTC. Translating gives CASSLYGNIQYF.